The 12 T cell receptor beta chains in this list originate from one sample, sequenced in a study of OX40 agonist ivuxolimab in advanced cancers. Using immunoSEQ multiplex PCR, the repertoire was profiled, and TCRdb retains in-frame clones only, with some absent. The table records fewer than 90,000 clones, approximately 86% of them present only once. The sample here was CD4+ or CD8+ T cells sorted from blood, taken in a trial of the OX40 agonist ivuxolimab. The receptors were sampled from an adult with an advanced solid tumor such as melanoma, head and neck, liver or kidney cancer.

V and J are TRBV2 and TRBJ2-5; TRBD1 is a possible D gene (5 bases). Germline V gene sequence: CDR1 SNHLY, CDR2 FYNNEI. The CDR3 sequence is 16 residues long. The germline V and J ends were trimmed by 0 bases and 2 bases, with 13 bases remaining between them. CDR3 DNA sequence: TGTGCCAGCAGTGAAGCGCTAGGGGCACGTCAAGAGACCCAGTACTTC. It codes for CASSEALGARQETQYF. Full variable domain (rest looked up from reference TRBV2 and TRBJ2-5): EPEVTQTPSHQVTQMGQEVILRCVPISNHLYFYWYRQILGQKVEFLVSFYNNEISEKSEIFDDQFSVERPDGSNFTLKIRSTKLEDSAMYFCASSEALGARQETQYFGPGTRLLVL.

The chain carries TRBV7-3 and TRBJ1-3; D remains ambiguous. Germline CDR1 is SGHTA and CDR2 is FQGTGA. V was trimmed by 5 bases and J by 3 bases, leaving 5 bases between them. The CDR3 has 12 residues. This CDR3 reads CASSPGGNTIYF. DNA for the CDR3: TGTGCCAGCAGCCCTGGTGGAAACACCATATATTTT.

The chain employs TRBV4-2 and TRBJ1-6, with 7 nucleotides matching TRBD1. The CDR3 runs to 17 residues. After removal of 0 bases from V and 0 bases from J, the junction contained 2 bases not matched to a gene. In germline, CDR1 is LGHNA, CDR2 YNFKEQ. CDR3 protein: CASSQEDRSSYNSPLHF. The CDR3 DNA is TGTGCCAGCAGCCAAGAGGACAGGAGCTCCTATAATTCACCCCTCCACTTT.

V and J are TRBV7-2 and TRBJ1-3, with TRBD1 matching 8 bases. Germline CDR1 reads SGHTA; CDR2 reads FQGNSA. The CDR3 extends over 16 amino acids. The trim removed 4 bases at V and 4 bases at J, leaving 9 bases unmatched. CDR3 sequence: CASSSIDRGGGNTIYF. The CDR3 bases are TGTGCCAGCAGCTCTATTGACAGGGGAGGAGGAAACACCATATATTTT.

The chain recombines TRBV18 with TRBJ2-2; perhaps TRBD2 as D (6 bases). Germline CDR1 is KGHSH and CDR2 is LQKENI. The V end lost 1 base, the J end lost 7 bases, and 10 bases lay between the germline ends. This CDR3 spans 14 amino acids. CDR3 DNA sequence: TGTGCCAGCTCACCACAGGGAGGCATCGGGGAGCTGTTTTTT. Protein: CASSPQGGIGELFF.

The chain employs TRBV6-5 and TRBJ1-6; 7 bases line up with TRBD1. The CDR3 is 15 amino acids. CDR1 is MNHEY, CDR2 SVGAGI, per germline. Trimming removed 5 bases from V and 10 bases from J; junction bases left unmatched: 11. The CDR3 region is CASSANRGSRSPLHF. CDR3 nucleotides: TGTGCCAGCAGTGCCAACAGGGGATCTCGGTCACCCCTCCACTTT.

The count of this clone is one. The rearrangement uses TRBV27 and TRBJ2-7; D may correspond to TRBD1 or TRBD2 (5 bases each). The germline V and J ends were trimmed by 3 bases and 4 bases, with 13 bases remaining between them. The CDR3 is 14 residues long. Per the germline V gene, CDR1 is MNHEY and CDR2 is SMNVEV (reference sequence). The CDR3 loop is CASSLREGEYEQYF. As DNA, the CDR3 is TGTGCCAGCAGTTTGAGGGAAGGGGAATACGAGCAGTACTTC.

The genes are TRBV5-1 and TRBJ2-7; 7 bases fit TRBD1. J gave up 2 bases and V 7 bases, and 6 bases lay outside the gene matches. CDR1 is SGHRS and CDR2 is YFSETQ in the germline V gene. The length of the CDR3 is 13 residues. The CDR3: CASEKTGTYEQYF. DNA of the CDR3: TGCGCCAGCGAGAAGACAGGGACCTACGAGCAGTACTTC.

This chain uses TRBV6-4 with TRBJ2-1; 11 nucleotides agree with TRBD2. The CDR3 is made up of 15 amino acids. V was clipped by 6 bases and J by 5 bases; unmatched bases: 6. Germline V gene lookup returns CDR1 MRHNA and CDR2 SNTAGT. The DNA for the CDR3 is TGTGCCAGCAGCCAACTAGCGGGGGCCAACAATGAGCAGTTCTTC. This encodes CASSQLAGANNEQFF.

The V call is TRBV7-2, the J call TRBJ1-3; tentatively, D is TRBD1 (6 bases). CDR1 is SGHTA, CDR2 FQGNSA, per germline. CDR3 length equals 14 residues. Trimming took off 4 bases at V and 6 bases at J, with 13 bases between the two ends. CDR3 in DNA: TGTGCCAGCAGCTCGCAGGGGTTTAAAAACACCATATATTTT. It specifies CASSSQGFKNTIYF.

The chain couples TRBV5-1 to TRBJ1-2; D perhaps matches TRBD1 (6 bases). V was cut by 0 bases and J by 2 bases, with 11 bases left in between. CDR1 and CDR2 (germline): SGHRS, YFSETQ. This CDR3 is 15 amino acids long. CDR3 sequence: CASSLDMGGNYGYTF. The CDR3 DNA sequence: TGCGCCAGCAGCTTGGATATGGGGGGCAACTATGGCTACACCTTC.

This clone turned up a few times. This chain joins TRBV7-3 and TRBJ2-3; no clear D gene. Trimming took off 1 base at V and 2 bases at J, with 7 bases between the two ends. Germline V CDR1 and CDR2: SGHTA, FQGTGA. The CDR3 length is 14 residues. The DNA for the CDR3 is TGTGCCAGCAGCTTAAGTGGGGTCACAGATACGCAGTATTTT. The encoded protein is CASSLSGVTDTQYF.